The T cell receptor beta chain described here comes from a study of blood T cell repertoires in COVID-19. Trimming took 0 bases from V and 6 from J, leaving 6 bases between them. The CDR3 runs to 13 residues. From germline, CDR1 is GTSNPN and CDR2 SVGIG (reference sequence). How the authors handled the data: Using reference gene primer amplification, nucleated cell counts were estimated. Here immunoSEQ multiplex PCR was the method, and the copy in TCRdb shows in-frame clones only, minus some. V, J and clone size are those of that table, while D and trimming were read from the DNA. The table has roughly 98,000 clones, about 80% seen once; the top ten hold roughly a tenth.

The chain combines TRBV30 with TRBJ1-6, with a possible D match to TRBD1 (6 bases). This receptor was taken from a man aged 65-85 years with active or convalescent COVID-19. Sequenced input: peripheral blood. The CDR3 sequence: CAWSVGGNSPLHF. CDR3 DNA sequence: TGTGCCTGGAGTGTAGGGGGTAATTCACCCCTCCACTTT.